Following are 20 T cell receptor beta chains from one sample sequenced in a study of T-cell memory formation after mild COVID-19. TCRdb used MiXCR to reprocess the 5' RACE reads, holding one entry per CDR3 protein. The data show hundreds of thousands of distinct CDR3 sequences, approximately 16% seen once. The sample consisted of PBMCs or a T cell subset sorted from them (not recorded which). The source is a young man who had mild COVID-19 (a few samples of this study predate the infection). Cell type and time point are not known.

J is TRBJ1-2 and V is TRBV29-1; no clear D. Germline CDR1 and CDR2: SQVTM and ANQGSEA. Trimming pared 7 bases from V and 4 bases from J, leaving 16 bases between. The CDR3 totals 13 residues. The CDR3 region has the DNA TGCAGCGCCATCACCACGGGGTTCTATGGCTACACCTTC. Amino acid sequence: CSAITTGFYGYTF.

The V and J genes are TRBV20-1 and TRBJ2-5; D is perhaps TRBD1 (5 bases). Germline V gene lookup returns CDR1 DFQATT and CDR2 SNEGSKA (reference sequence). V was pared by 6 bases and J by 7 bases, with 12 bases between. The CDR3 runs 11 residues. CDR3 in amino acids: CSAPAGRTQYF. For the CDR3, the DNA is TGCAGTGCCCCAGCAGGGCGGACCCAGTACTTC.

About this clonotype: One end of the junction does not line up with germline, which may come from a read error. This chain links TRBV18 with TRBJ2-3; D call uncertain. CDR1 and CDR2 (germline): KGHSH, LQKENI. The CDR3 is 15 amino acids. CDR3 in amino acids: CASSPWVSSSDTQYF. The CDR3 DNA sequence: TGTGCCAGCTCACCATGGGTCAGTAGCTCAGACACGCAGTATTTT.

This clonotype was seen a few times. The chain carries TRBV24-1 and TRBJ1-1; D unclear. Germline-derived CDR1 and CDR2 are KGHDR and SFDVKD. Trimming removed 1 base from V and 3 bases from J, with 5 bases in between. The CDR3 contains 13 residues. CDR3 sequence (DNA): TGTGCCACCAGTGATTTCTCGGACACTGAAGCTTTCTTT. Amino acid sequence: CATSDFSDTEAFF.

V gene TRBV5-1 combines with J gene TRBJ2-5, with 9 bases matching TRBD1. The V segment lost 0 bases and the J segment 4 bases; nucleotides outside the gene matches: 7. The germline CDR1 and CDR2 sequences are SGHRS and YFSETQ. CDR3 length equals 16 residues. CDR3 residues: CASSLGDRVVGETQYF. The CDR3 region has the DNA TGCGCCAGCAGCTTGGGGGACAGGGTTGTGGGAGAGACCCAGTACTTC.

V is TRBV29-1 and J is TRBJ2-3, with D possibly matching TRBD2 (7 bases). Germline V gives CDR1 SQVTM, CDR2 ANQGSEA. The CDR3 extends over 14 amino acids. The V gene lost 3 bases and the J gene lost 5 bases, with 15 bases spanning the gap. Here the CDR3 DNA reads TGCAGCGTTGAGAGGGGGAGGGGAGAAGATACGCAGTATTTT. This sequence encodes CSVERGRGEDTQYF.

The chain uses TRBV6-2 or TRBV6-3 and TRBJ1-5; maybe TRBD1 (6 bases). The CDR3 spans 14 residues. Trimming left V 6 bases short and J 2 bases short, with 11 bases between. Germline V gives CDR1 MNHEY, CDR2 SVGEGT. The DNA of the CDR3 is TGTGCCAGCAGGAGACAGGCCGGCAATCAGCCCCAGCATTTT. Protein product: CASRRQAGNQPQHF.

The table lists this clonotype with a few counts. This chain uses TRBV6-6 with TRBJ2-7, with D hard to call. Deletions cut 6 bases from V and 5 bases from J, with 11 bases between. Per the germline V gene, CDR1 is MNHNY and CDR2 is SVGAGI (reference sequence). The CDR3 is 12 residues long. For the CDR3, the DNA is TGTGCCAGCAGCGCTATAGGAGACGAGCAGTACTTC. Amino acids: CASSAIGDEQYF.

This clonotype was detected ten times or more. This chain joins TRBV7-9 and TRBJ2-4, with 8 bases identical to TRBD2. V was pared by 0 bases and J by 5 bases, with 0 bases of the junction left unmatched. Germline CDR1 and CDR2: SEHNR and FQNEAQ (reference sequence). This CDR3 has 14 residues. Written as DNA, the CDR3 is TGTGCCAGCAGCTTAGCCGGGGGGGAAAACATTCAGTACTTC. It translates to CASSLAGGENIQYF. Full variable domain (missing parts from reference TRBV7-9 and TRBJ2-4): DTGVSQNPRHKITKRGQNVTFRCDPISEHNRLYWYRQTLGQGPEFLTYFQNEAQLEKSRLLSDRFSAERPKGSFSTLEIQRTEQGDSAMYLCASSLAGGENIQYFGAGTRLSVL.

Here the CDR3 reads CASSLDKSNTEAFF. The CDR3 coding sequence is TGCGCCAGCAGCTTGGACAAATCGAACACTGAAGCTTTCTTT. The genes are TRBV5-1 and TRBJ1-1; D call uncertain. CDR3 length: 14 amino acids. Per germline, CDR1 SGHRS and CDR2 YFSETQ. The ends were cut back, 0 bases at V and 1 base at J, with 7 bases in the middle.

The rearrangement uses TRBV6-5 and TRBJ1-5; TRBD1 matches at 7 bases. The CDR3 is made up of 15 amino acids. J gave up 2 bases and V 2 bases, and 3 bases lay outside the gene matches. CDR1 is MNHEY, CDR2 SVGAGI, per germline. The CDR3 sequence: CASSYDRDGNQPQHF. The CDR3 coding sequence is TGTGCCAGCAGTTACGACAGGGACGGCAATCAGCCCCAGCATTTT.

This clonotype was seen a handful of times. The chain recombines TRBV7-9 with TRBJ2-5; TRBD2 matches 11 bases. This CDR3 is 15 amino acids long. Germline V CDR1 and CDR2: SEHNR, FQNEAQ (reference sequence). J gave up 3 bases and V 3 bases, and 3 bases lay outside the gene matches. CDR3 sequence (DNA): TGTGCCAGCAGCTTTCTAGCGGGGGGTGAAGAGACCCAGTACTTC. Translating gives CASSFLAGGEETQYF.

The chain uses TRBV2 and TRBJ2-2; TRBD2 aligns across 7 bases. CDR3 length: 14 amino acids. Losses at the gene ends were 5 bases for V and 6 bases for J; bases not matched to a gene: 6. CDR1 and CDR2 from the germline V gene are SNHLY and FYNNEI. CDR3 sequence (DNA): TGTGCCAGCAGTCCCCTAGCGGTCGCCGGGGAGCTGTTTTTT. This sequence encodes CASSPLAVAGELFF.

The rearrangement links TRBV3-1 to TRBJ2-3; D may be TRBD1 (6 bases). Germline V gene lookup returns CDR1 LGHDT and CDR2 YNNKEL (reference sequence). Between the trimmed V and J ends, which lost 0 bases and 0 bases, there was a span of 13 bases. This CDR3 has 17 residues. The CDR3 loop is CASSQEDQGPSTDTQYF. CDR3 in DNA: TGTGCCAGCAGCCAAGAAGATCAGGGGCCCAGCACAGATACGCAGTATTTT.

V and J are TRBV10-3 and TRBJ2-5, with 14 nucleotides matching TRBD2. Germline V gives CDR1 ENHRY, CDR2 SYGVKD. V shed 8 bases and J 3 bases; nucleotides not matched to a gene: 5. This CDR3 has 15 amino acids. The CDR3, as DNA: TGTGCCATCGGACTAGCGGGGGGCCTTGAAGAGACCCAGTACTTC. This gives the protein CAIGLAGGLEETQYF.

This clonotype was picked up many times. The CDR3 DNA is TGTGCCAGCAGCACACAATACGAGCAGTACGTC. It codes for CASSTQYEQYV. The chain carries TRBV7-9 and TRBJ2-7; D remains unclear. Germline lookup yields CDR1 SEHNR and CDR2 FQNEAQ (reference sequence). V was shortened by 5 bases and J by 4 bases, with 6 bases between the two germline ends. The CDR3 totals 11 residues.

In this sample, this clonotype turned up a few times. The J gene is TRBJ2-2, the V gene TRBV7-9; D ambiguous. Trimming cost V 2 bases and J 3 bases, with 7 bases left between them. CDR3 length: 14 amino acids. CDR1 is SEHNR and CDR2 is FQNEAQ in the germline V gene (reference sequence). The CDR3 DNA is TGTGCCAGCAGCTTACAATCGTACACCGGGGAGCTGTTTTTT. Translated: CASSLQSYTGELFF. Complete variable domain (other parts from reference TRBV7-9 and TRBJ2-2): DTGVSQNPRHKITKRGQNVTFRCDPISEHNRLYWYRQTLGQGPEFLTYFQNEAQLEKSRLLSDRFSAERPKGSFSTLEIQRTEQGDSAMYLCASSLQSYTGELFFGEGSRLTVL.

This clonotype came up a few times. This chain links TRBV10-1 with TRBJ1-1; D gene unclear. Per the germline V gene, CDR1 is WNHNN and CDR2 is SYGVQD (reference sequence). V was cut by 0 bases and J by 1 base, with 3 bases left in between. The CDR3 spans 13 residues. The CDR3 DNA follows: TGCGCCAGCAGTGAGTCGTGGAACACTGAAGCTTTCTTT. Protein sequence: CASSESWNTEAFF.

The chain is built from TRBV9 and TRBJ2-2, with TRBD1 matching 7 bases. CDR3 size: 16 residues. Germline loops: CDR1 SGDLS, CDR2 YYNGEE. The trim removed 4 bases at V and 0 bases at J, leaving 6 bases unmatched. The CDR3 DNA sequence: TGTGCCAGCAGCCCACGGGACAGACCGAACACCGGGGAGCTGTTTTTT. Translation gives CASSPRDRPNTGELFF.

The chain links TRBV7-9 to TRBJ1-2; no clear D gene. Deletions cut 3 bases from V and 5 bases from J, with 10 bases between. The CDR3 runs to 13 residues. Looked up from germline, CDR1 is SEHNR and CDR2 is FQNEAQ (reference sequence). In DNA form, the CDR3 reads TGTGCCAGCAGCTTGCGGCCCGGGTATGGCTACACCTTC. Translation: CASSLRPGYGYTF.